This TCR beta chain originates from a study of blood T cell repertoires in COVID-19. About the research overall: The United States, Italy and Spain were the sources of the acute and convalescent COVID-19 samples. PBMCs, B-cell-depleted T cells, or T cells provided the cDNA or gDNA that made up the material.

As processed by the authors: Reference gene primer amplification gave estimated nucleated cell counts. The assay was immunoSEQ multiplex PCR, and TCRdb's table has in-frame clones only and misses some. The V and J calls and clone size were taken over from that table, and D and trimming were inferred from the DNA. This sample yields 350,000 to 450,000 clones, of which 89% are seen a single time; around 1.5% belongs to the top ten. Patients from Seattle were sampled longitudinally, starting during active infection. Germline V gives CDR1 MNHEY, CDR2 SVGEGT. The V gene end was trimmed by 5 bases and the J gene end by 3 bases; junction bases not matched to a gene: 5. The CDR3 consists of 15 residues.

V gene TRBV6-2 or TRBV6-3 combines with J gene TRBJ2-1; 9 nucleotides line up with TRBD1. Source material: peripheral blood. The origin of this receptor is a woman in her forties with COVID-19, enrolled during active disease. CDR3: CASSAGTGYYNEQFF. For the CDR3, the DNA is TGTGCCAGCAGTGCGGGGACAGGGTACTACAATGAGCAGTTCTTC.